The rows below give T cell receptor beta chains drawn from one sample of a study of T cell repertoires in ileal Crohn's disease. Produced via immunoSEQ multiplex PCR; TCRdb's table is partial and in-frame only. The sample lists 8,500 to 13,000 clones, more than 60% seen once, with approximately 14% in the top ten. The sample comprised ileal tissue. The receptors come from an adult with Crohn's disease. Each CDR3 is given with its conserved first and last residue. The D gene is left open where the match is weak. Some rows mark clone size as missing; the rest say once, few, many or name a class of expanded clone.

>TRBD1|.|TRBV5-4|TRBJ1-2
CASSSRDSLYGYTF
TGTGCCAGCAGCTCCCGGGACAGCCTCTATGGCTACACCTTC
>.|.|TRBV7-9|TRBJ1-5
CASSLGQGPQHF
TGTGCCAGCAGCTTAGGTCAGGGACCCCAGCATTTT
>TRBD1|.|TRBV27|TRBJ2-2
CASRPGQVNTGELFF
TGTGCCAGCAGGCCCGGACAGGTGAACACCGGGGAGCTGTTTTTT
>.|once|TRBV5-6|TRBJ1-2
CASSFSTYGYTF
TGTGCCAGCAGCTTCAGTACCTATGGCTACACCTTC
>.|.|TRBV4-3|TRBJ1-2
CASSQGTGSGSGYTF
TGCGCCAGCAGCCAAGGTACAGGGTCGGGAAGTGGCTACACCTTC
>.|.|TRBV4-1|TRBJ1-2
CASSQDRTRVNYGYTF
TGCGCCAGCAGCCAAGATCGGACTCGGGTTAACTATGGCTACACCTTC
>.|.|TRBV2|TRBJ2-5
CASRVEAETQYF
TGTGCCAGCAGGGTCGAGGCGGAGACCCAGTACTTC
>.|.|TRBV7-9|TRBJ1-1
CASSLGGPRAFF
TGTGCCAGCAGCTTAGGGGGCCCTCGAGCTTTCTTT
>TRBD1|.|TRBV6-6|TRBJ2-3
CASSRPGQGSNTQYF
TGTGCCAGCAGTCGACCGGGACAGGGGTCAAATACGCAGTATTTT
>.|.|TRBV25-1|TRBJ2-7
CASSELKATGTPPYEQYF
TGTGCCAGCAGTGAATTAAAAGCGACAGGTACCCCGCCCTACGAGCAGTACTTC
>.|.|TRBV5-4|TRBJ2-5
CASSRGDEETQYF
TGTGCCAGCAGCAGGGGTGACGAAGAGACCCAGTACTTC
>TRBD2|.|TRBV6-1|TRBJ2-5
CASSDLAGGQETQYF
TGTGCCAGCAGTGATTTAGCGGGGGGGCAAGAGACCCAGTACTTC
>TRBD1|few|TRBV7-9|TRBJ2-7
CASSLEGTGGALYEQYF
TGTGCCAGCAGCTTAGAGGGGACAGGGGGCGCATTGTACGAGCAGTACTTC
>.|once|TRBV2|TRBJ1-1
CASSARSMNTEAFF
TGTGCCAGCAGTGCCAGGTCGATGAACACTGAAGCTTTCTTT
>.|.|TRBV5-1|TRBJ2-5
CASSSPQGPETQYF
TGCGCCAGCAGCTCTCCCCAGGGTCCAGAGACCCAGTACTTC
>.|once|TRBV27|TRBJ2-7
CASAPLGGSYEQYF
TGTGCCAGCGCTCCCCTCGGAGGATCCTACGAGCAGTACTTC
>.|.|TRBV6-5|TRBJ2-4
CASGGDLAKNIQYF
TGTGCCAGCGGGGGCGACCTAGCCAAAAACATTCAGTACTTC
>.|.|TRBV19|TRBJ1-1
CASSPGRSGGTEAFF
TGTGCCAGTAGTCCGGGACGCTCGGGGGGAACTGAAGCTTTCTTT
>TRBD1|.|TRBV5-4|TRBJ2-3
CASSTTQGETDTQYF
TGTGCCAGCAGTACGACACAGGGGGAAACAGATACGCAGTATTTT
>TRBD2|.|TRBV30|TRBJ2-1
CAWRSGGAGTNEQFF
TGTGCCTGGAGGAGCGGGGGGGCCGGTACCAATGAGCAGTTCTTC
>TRBD1|few|TRBV7-9|TRBJ2-7
CASSFRQGANEQYF
TGTGCCAGCAGCTTTCGACAGGGGGCTAACGAGCAGTACTTC
>.|.|TRBV19|TRBJ1-1
CASREQPNTEAFF
TGTGCCAGCCGCGAACAGCCCAACACTGAAGCTTTCTTT
>TRBD1|few|TRBV5-8|TRBJ2-4
CASSLNAGTGNIQYF
TGTGCCAGCAGCTTGAATGCCGGGACAGGCAACATTCAGTACTTC
>.|.|TRBV11-2|TRBJ1-2
CASSLSMVSGVNYGYTF
TGTGCCAGCAGCTTGTCAATGGTGTCCGGAGTGAACTATGGCTACACCTTC
>TRBD2|few|TRBV15|TRBJ2-3
CATSKGTSGSDTQYF
TGTGCCACCAGCAAAGGGACTAGCGGCTCAGATACGCAGTATTTT
>.|few|TRBV15|TRBJ1-5
CATSRDFNNQPQHF
TGTGCCACCAGCAGAGATTTTAATAATCAGCCCCAGCATTTT
>TRBD1|.|TRBV7-2|TRBJ1-1
CASSLDGQGEAFF
TGTGCCAGCAGCTTAGATGGACAGGGAGAAGCTTTCTTT